Reported below is one T cell receptor (beta chain). Antigen: not known. Profiling relied on immunoSEQ multiplex PCR, and the TCRdb table lists in-frame clones only, not all of them. Here the sample spans under 750,000 clones, roughly 72% being singletons. The data are from a study of shared clonotypes between healthy human individuals. The germline V gene encodes CDR1 KGHSH and CDR2 LQKENI. The V gene end was trimmed by 0 bases and the J gene end by 2 bases; junction bases not matched to a gene: 9. CDR3 length: 18 amino acids. Study findings and constraints: Several donors held around 5% of naive CD4 clonotypes in common.

Sequencing input: memory CD4+ T cells sorted from blood. Subset here: CD45RA-negative fraction. V and J are TRBV18 and TRBJ2-3; 9 nucleotides match TRBD2. This receptor was obtained from a woman in her 30s in good health. The CDR3 coding sequence is TGTGCCAGCTCACCACCGGGGCTAGCGGGACCCGACACAGATACGCAGTATTTT. Amino acid sequence: CASSPPGLAGPDTDTQYF. Full variable domain (remainder filled in from reference TRBV18 and TRBJ2-3): NAGVMQNPRHLVRRRGQEARLRCSPMKGHSHVYWYRQLPEEGLKFMVYLQKENIIDESGMPKERFSAEFPKEGPSILRIQQVVRGDSAAYFCASSPPGLAGPDTDTQYFGPGTRLTVL.